This is a list of T cell receptor beta chains from one sample in a study of early T cells in non-severe SARS-CoV-2 infection. A single record per CDR3 protein comes from TCRdb applying MiXCR to the 5' RACE reads. Of fewer than 100,000 distinct CDR3 sequences in the sample, roughly 10% were seen once. Material: whole blood. All receptors come from an adult who was a healthcare worker with PCR-confirmed SARS-CoV-2 infection or an uninfected control (not recorded which). CDR3s include the opening cysteine and the closing phenylalanine or tryptophan. Each record gives: CDR3 protein, CDR3 DNA, J gene, clone size, V gene, D gene. D genes are given only for firm matches. Not every row has a clone size; where given, it reads once, few, many or a size class.

CDR3aa: CASSPMDRAYNSPLHF
CDR3nt: TGTGCCAGCAGCCCTATGGACAGGGCCTATAATTCACCCCTCCACTTT
j_gene: TRBJ1-6
abundance: NA
v_gene: TRBV6-6
d_gene: TRBD1

CDR3aa: CASSLPQGRLLHF
CDR3nt: TGTGCCAGCAGCCTACCCCAGGGAAGACTCCTCCACTTT
j_gene: TRBJ1-6
abundance: many
v_gene: TRBV12-3/TRBV12-4
d_gene: NA

CDR3aa: CASRRGTTEAFF
CDR3nt: TGTGCCAGCCGTCGGGGGACCACTGAAGCTTTCTTT
j_gene: TRBJ1-1
abundance: many
v_gene: TRBV12-3/TRBV12-4
d_gene: NA

CDR3aa: CASSNSYGYTF
CDR3nt: TGTGCCAGTAGCAACAGCTATGGCTACACCTTC
j_gene: TRBJ1-2
abundance: many
v_gene: TRBV19
d_gene: NA

CDR3aa: CASSQVKLAGAGGELFF
CDR3nt: TGTGCCAGCAGCCAAGTTAAGCTAGCGGGGGCCGGCGGGGAGCTGTTTTTT
j_gene: TRBJ2-2
abundance: NA
v_gene: TRBV3-1
d_gene: TRBD2

CDR3aa: CASSQVAGGNNEQFF
CDR3nt: TGCGCCAGCAGCCAAGTAGCGGGGGGGAACAATGAGCAGTTCTTC
j_gene: TRBJ2-1
abundance: NA
v_gene: TRBV4-1
d_gene: TRBD2

CDR3aa: CASSLGPNYGYTF
CDR3nt: TGTGCCAGCAGCTTGGGTCCAAACTATGGCTACACCTTC
j_gene: TRBJ1-2
abundance: many
v_gene: TRBV7-9
d_gene: NA

CDR3aa: CASSSGTGAGNTIYF
CDR3nt: TGTGCCAGCAGTTCGGGGACAGGGGCTGGAAACACCATATATTTT
j_gene: TRBJ1-3
abundance: few
v_gene: TRBV6-6
d_gene: TRBD1

CDR3aa: CASSQDRKTQYF
CDR3nt: TGCGCCAGCAGCCAAGATCGGAAGACCCAGTACTTC
j_gene: TRBJ2-5
abundance: many
v_gene: TRBV4-1
d_gene: NA

CDR3aa: CSVSGGKETQYF
CDR3nt: TGCAGTGTGTCGGGGGGGAAAGAGACCCAGTACTTC
j_gene: TRBJ2-5
abundance: NA
v_gene: TRBV20-1
d_gene: TRBD2

CDR3aa: CATSSPGSENTEAFF
CDR3nt: TGTGCCACCAGCAGCCCGGGCAGCGAGAACACTGAAGCTTTCTTT
j_gene: TRBJ1-1
abundance: few
v_gene: TRBV15
d_gene: NA

CDR3aa: CSVMDKSNQPQHF
CDR3nt: TGCAGCGTTATGGATAAGTCAAATCAGCCCCAGCATTTT
j_gene: TRBJ1-5
abundance: few
v_gene: TRBV29-1
d_gene: NA

CDR3aa: CASSYGTHKETQYF
CDR3nt: TGTGCCAGCAGTTATGGGACCCACAAAGAGACCCAGTACTTC
j_gene: TRBJ2-5
abundance: NA
v_gene: TRBV6-2/TRBV6-3
d_gene: NA

CDR3aa: CASLRSPSNQPQHF
CDR3nt: TGTGCCAGCCTTCGGTCTCCTAGCAATCAGCCCCAGCATTTT
j_gene: TRBJ1-5
abundance: few
v_gene: TRBV2
d_gene: NA

CDR3aa: CASSLSRLAGVEQYF
CDR3nt: TGTGCCAGCAGCTTAAGTCGGCTAGCGGGGGTCGAGCAGTACTTC
j_gene: TRBJ2-7
abundance: many
v_gene: TRBV7-9
d_gene: TRBD2

CDR3aa: CASSLSGTPNTEAFF
CDR3nt: TGTGCCAGCAGCCTGTCCGGGACCCCAAACACTGAAGCTTTCTTT
j_gene: TRBJ1-1
abundance: NA
v_gene: TRBV7-6
d_gene: NA

CDR3aa: CASSQETWSGANVLTF
CDR3nt: TGCGCCAGCAGCCAGGAGACATGGTCTGGGGCCAACGTCCTGACTTTC
j_gene: TRBJ2-6
abundance: NA
v_gene: TRBV4-3
d_gene: NA

CDR3aa: CSAHPLLDGNQPQHF
CDR3nt: TGCAGTGCTCACCCACTTCTCGACGGGAATCAGCCCCAGCATTTT
j_gene: TRBJ1-5
abundance: many
v_gene: TRBV20-1
d_gene: NA

CDR3aa: CASSPGEHRRTTDTQYF
CDR3nt: TGTGCCAGCAGCCCTGGTGAGCACAGAAGGACCACAGATACGCAGTATTTT
j_gene: TRBJ2-3
abundance: NA
v_gene: TRBV14
d_gene: NA

CDR3aa: CAISVSNMNTEAFF
CDR3nt: TGTGCCATCAGTGTCTCAAATATGAACACTGAAGCTTTCTTT
j_gene: TRBJ1-1
abundance: many
v_gene: TRBV10-3
d_gene: NA

CDR3aa: CASSYSKAPRRENQPQHF
CDR3nt: TGTGCCAGCAGTTACTCGAAGGCCCCTCGAAGGGAAAATCAGCCCCAGCATTTT
j_gene: TRBJ1-5
abundance: few
v_gene: TRBV6-5
d_gene: NA

CDR3aa: CASSPDGTDTQYF
CDR3nt: TGTGCCAGCTCGCCGGACGGCACAGATACGCAGTATTTT
j_gene: TRBJ2-3
abundance: many
v_gene: TRBV18
d_gene: NA

CDR3aa: CASSQGGRGYNQPQHF
CDR3nt: TGTGCCAGCAGCCAAGGAGGCAGGGGATACAATCAGCCCCAGCATTTT
j_gene: TRBJ1-5
abundance: few
v_gene: TRBV3-1
d_gene: NA

CDR3aa: CATSATGGQAYNEQFF
CDR3nt: TGTGCCACCAGTGCAACGGGGGGGCAAGCGTACAATGAGCAGTTCTTC
j_gene: TRBJ2-1
abundance: many
v_gene: TRBV24-1
d_gene: TRBD2

CDR3aa: CASSLIGRPPYEQYF
CDR3nt: TGTGCCAGCAGTTTAATTGGACGGCCTCCCTACGAGCAGTACTTC
j_gene: TRBJ2-7
abundance: NA
v_gene: TRBV27
d_gene: NA

CDR3aa: CSAKNVVGNTEAFF
CDR3nt: TGCAGTGCTAAGAATGTAGTGGGGAACACTGAAGCTTTCTTT
j_gene: TRBJ1-1
abundance: few
v_gene: TRBV20-1
d_gene: NA

CDR3aa: CASSFGLYEQYF
CDR3nt: TGTGCCAGCAGTTTTGGTCTGTACGAGCAGTACTTC
j_gene: TRBJ2-7
abundance: NA
v_gene: TRBV12-3/TRBV12-4
d_gene: NA

CDR3aa: CASSLRTGATNEKLFF
CDR3nt: TGTGCCAGCAGCCTTCGAACAGGGGCAACTAATGAAAAACTGTTTTTT
j_gene: TRBJ1-4
abundance: few
v_gene: TRBV5-5
d_gene: TRBD1

CDR3aa: CASSEGQGANEQFF
CDR3nt: TGTGCCAGCAGCGAAGGACAGGGGGCCAATGAGCAGTTCTTC
j_gene: TRBJ2-1
abundance: few
v_gene: TRBV11-3
d_gene: TRBD1

CDR3aa: CSAADAQETQYF
CDR3nt: TGCAGTGCTGCGGATGCGCAAGAGACCCAGTACTTC
j_gene: TRBJ2-5
abundance: few
v_gene: TRBV20-1
d_gene: NA

CDR3aa: CASSDQIRRDTQYF
CDR3nt: TGTGCCAGCAGTGACCAGATTCGACGAGATACGCAGTATTTT
j_gene: TRBJ2-3
abundance: many
v_gene: TRBV6-1
d_gene: NA

CDR3aa: CASSYPGQGVNEQFF
CDR3nt: TGCGCCAGCAGCTATCCGGGACAGGGCGTCAATGAGCAGTTCTTC
j_gene: TRBJ2-1
abundance: many
v_gene: TRBV4-1
d_gene: TRBD1

CDR3aa: CASSPWMAGDTQYF
CDR3nt: TGTGCCAGCAGCCCTTGGATGGCTGGGGATACGCAGTATTTT
j_gene: TRBJ2-3
abundance: few
v_gene: TRBV4-2
d_gene: NA

CDR3aa: CASSYRGYNSPLHF
CDR3nt: TGTGCCAGCAGTTACAGGGGGTATAATTCACCCCTCCACTTT
j_gene: TRBJ1-6
abundance: many
v_gene: TRBV6-6
d_gene: NA

CDR3aa: CSARGDRANYGYTF
CDR3nt: TGCAGTGCCCGAGGGGACAGGGCGAACTATGGCTACACCTTC
j_gene: TRBJ1-2
abundance: few
v_gene: TRBV20-1
d_gene: TRBD1

CDR3aa: CASRDRDRGYDTQYF
CDR3nt: TGTGCCAGTAGGGACCGGGACAGGGGTTATGATACGCAGTATTTT
j_gene: TRBJ2-3
abundance: many
v_gene: TRBV19
d_gene: TRBD1

CDR3aa: CASSLDLTATNEKLFF
CDR3nt: TGTGCCAGCAGCTTAGATCTGACCGCAACTAATGAAAAACTGTTTTTT
j_gene: TRBJ1-4
abundance: many
v_gene: TRBV11-2
d_gene: NA

CDR3aa: CASSPGSGRFNEQFF
CDR3nt: TGTGCCAGCAGTCCCGGTTCGGGACGATTTAATGAGCAGTTCTTC
j_gene: TRBJ2-1
abundance: few
v_gene: TRBV6-5
d_gene: NA

CDR3aa: CASSPRTGLGEQYF
CDR3nt: TGTGCCAGCAGTCCGAGGACAGGGCTAGGCGAGCAGTACTTC
j_gene: TRBJ2-7
abundance: NA
v_gene: TRBV6-6
d_gene: TRBD1

CDR3aa: CASRRTGTSGGAGTDTQYF
CDR3nt: TGTGCCAGCAGAAGAACCGGGACTAGCGGGGGGGCCGGCACAGATACGCAGTATTTT
j_gene: TRBJ2-3
abundance: many
v_gene: TRBV12-3/TRBV12-4
d_gene: TRBD2

CDR3aa: CAWSVRHNQETQYF
CDR3nt: TGTGCCTGGAGTGTAAGACACAACCAAGAGACCCAGTACTTC
j_gene: TRBJ2-5
abundance: many
v_gene: TRBV30
d_gene: NA

CDR3aa: CASSTGQGAAEAFF
CDR3nt: TGTGCCAGCAGCACAGGACAGGGGGCTGCTGAAGCTTTCTTT
j_gene: TRBJ1-1
abundance: few
v_gene: TRBV11-3
d_gene: TRBD1

CDR3aa: CSVEGQNTEAFF
CDR3nt: TGCAGCGTTGAAGGACAGAACACTGAAGCTTTCTTT
j_gene: TRBJ1-1
abundance: few
v_gene: TRBV29-1
d_gene: NA

CDR3aa: CASSELLPTSSYNEQFF
CDR3nt: TGTGCCAGCAGTGAGTTACTACCCACGAGCTCCTACAATGAGCAGTTCTTC
j_gene: TRBJ2-1
abundance: few
v_gene: TRBV2
d_gene: NA

CDR3aa: CSGTGNEYGYTF
CDR3nt: TGCAGCGGCACAGGGAATGAATATGGCTACACCTTC
j_gene: TRBJ1-2
abundance: NA
v_gene: TRBV29-1
d_gene: NA

CDR3aa: CASSLVEAGELFF
CDR3nt: TGTGCCAGCAGCTTAGTTGAAGCCGGGGAGCTGTTTTTT
j_gene: TRBJ2-2
abundance: few
v_gene: TRBV7-9
d_gene: NA

CDR3aa: CASSAVGDSYTGELFF
CDR3nt: TGTGCCAGCAGTGCTGTTGGGGACTCCTACACCGGGGAGCTGTTTTTT
j_gene: TRBJ2-2
abundance: many
v_gene: TRBV7-6
d_gene: NA

CDR3aa: CASSQDLGTEAFF
CDR3nt: TGTGCCAGCAGCCAAGATTTGGGAACTGAAGCTTTCTTT
j_gene: TRBJ1-1
abundance: NA
v_gene: TRBV4-2
d_gene: NA

CDR3aa: CASSLGGGVGAKNIQYF
CDR3nt: TGTGCCAGCAGCTTAGGGGGGGGCGTGGGAGCCAAAAACATTCAGTACTTC
j_gene: TRBJ2-4
abundance: NA
v_gene: TRBV7-6
d_gene: NA

CDR3aa: CASSVAATTEAFF
CDR3nt: TGTGCCAGCAGCGTAGCGGCCACCACTGAAGCTTTCTTT
j_gene: TRBJ1-1
abundance: NA
v_gene: TRBV9
d_gene: NA

CDR3aa: CASSRTSNTGELFF
CDR3nt: TGTGCCAGCAGTCGGACATCCAACACCGGGGAGCTGTTTTTT
j_gene: TRBJ2-2
abundance: many
v_gene: TRBV2
d_gene: NA

CDR3aa: CASSQNTDTQYF
CDR3nt: TGTGCCAGCAGCCAGAACACAGATACGCAGTATTTT
j_gene: TRBJ2-3
abundance: many
v_gene: TRBV4-2
d_gene: NA

CDR3aa: CASSPRLAVNTGELFF
CDR3nt: TGTGCCAGCAGTCCTAGACTAGCGGTTAACACCGGGGAGCTGTTTTTT
j_gene: TRBJ2-2
abundance: few
v_gene: TRBV12-3/TRBV12-4
d_gene: TRBD2

CDR3aa: CASSQDIVGGLSYEQYF
CDR3nt: TGCGCCAGCAGCCAAGACATTGTTGGGGGGCTGTCCTACGAGCAGTACTTC
j_gene: TRBJ2-7
abundance: many
v_gene: TRBV4-1
d_gene: NA

CDR3aa: CASISRAVDEQYF
CDR3nt: TGTGCCAGCATCAGCAGGGCCGTCGACGAGCAGTACTTC
j_gene: TRBJ2-7
abundance: few
v_gene: TRBV6-4
d_gene: NA

CDR3aa: CASSLAGGTAEAFF
CDR3nt: TGTGCCAGCAGCTTGGCCGGGGGGACGGCTGAAGCTTTCTTT
j_gene: TRBJ1-1
abundance: few
v_gene: TRBV5-4
d_gene: NA